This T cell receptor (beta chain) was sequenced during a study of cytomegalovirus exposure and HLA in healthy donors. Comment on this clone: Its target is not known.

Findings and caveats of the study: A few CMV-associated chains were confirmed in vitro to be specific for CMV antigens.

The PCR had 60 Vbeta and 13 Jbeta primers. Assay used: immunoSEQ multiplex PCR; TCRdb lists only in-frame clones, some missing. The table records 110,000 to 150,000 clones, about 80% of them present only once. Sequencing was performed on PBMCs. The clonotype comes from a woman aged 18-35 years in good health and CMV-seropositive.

CDR3 in DNA: TGCGCCAGCAGCCCCCGGGAGGCCTTGCCCTCCTATAATTCACCCCTCCACTTT. Translated, it gives CASSPREALPSYNSPLHF. This chain connects TRBV5-1 to TRBJ1-6; D unclear. The CDR3 sequence is 18 residues long. Germline-derived CDR1 and CDR2 are SGHRS and YFSETQ. The V end lost 4 bases, the J end lost 0 bases, and 17 bases lay between the germline ends.